This T cell receptor (beta chain) was found in a study of blood T cell repertoires in COVID-19. Researchers sorted participants into cohorts using their self-reported clinical history. Profiling relied on immunoSEQ multiplex PCR, and the TCRdb table lists in-frame clones only, not all of them. The sample lists roughly 190,000 clones, 84% occurring once. The sample consisted of PBMCs or T cells enriched from blood (not recorded which). The source of this sequence is a woman aged 25 to 39 who had recovered from COVID-19.

The CDR3 sequence is CASRDYQETQYF. The CDR3 region has the DNA TGTGCCAGCAGGGACTACCAAGAGACCCAGTACTTC. The chain couples TRBV28 to TRBJ2-5; the D gene is possibly TRBD2 (5 bases). Trimming took 6 bases from V and 0 from J, leaving 5 bases between them. The CDR3 is 12 amino acids. Per germline, CDR1 MDHEN and CDR2 SYDVKM.